The 7 T cell receptor beta chains in this list originate from one sample, sequenced in a study of Ad26.COV2.S vaccination and SARS-CoV-2 variants. Clones were sequenced by immunoSEQ multiplex PCR, and TCRdb holds only the in-frame ones, with some missing. Of more than 400,000 clones in the sample, around 91% were seen once. The sample's treatment: roughly 19 received Ad26.COV2.S at low or high dose, single or two shots; about 5 received placebo; per-sample allocation not given. Collection of samples fell on day 63 after the first vaccine or placebo injection. This specimen consisted of peripheral blood, obtained in a trial of Ad26.COV2.S vaccine versus placebo. These receptors all come from a person between 18 and 65 years old who received the Ad26.COV2.S COVID-19 vaccine or a placebo.

V gene TRBV4-2 combines with J gene TRBJ2-7; possible D gene TRBD2, 5 bases. Trimming removed 4 bases from V and 4 bases from J, with 26 bases in between. Germline-derived CDR1 and CDR2 are LGHNA and YNFKEQ. The CDR3 totals 18 residues. CDR3 DNA: TGTGCCAGCAGCCTCGAGACGCTAAGCGGAACAAATACTTACGAGCAGTACTTC. It is translated as CASSLETLSGTNTYEQYF.

The rearrangement uses TRBV5-1 and TRBJ1-1; D gene uncertain. The germline gives CDR1 SGHRS, CDR2 YFSETQ. This CDR3 is 17 amino acids long. Deletions cut 0 bases from V and 4 bases from J, with 19 bases between. CDR3 loop: CASSLAVGEGGSTEAFF. CDR3 DNA: TGCGCCAGCAGCTTGGCCGTTGGGGAAGGAGGGTCCACTGAAGCTTTCTTT.

The chain employs TRBV18 and TRBJ2-7; D gene ambiguous. Trimming shortened V by 4 bases and J by 1 base, and 8 bases separated the two germline ends. The CDR3 is 13 amino acids. In germline, CDR1 is KGHSH, CDR2 LQKENI. CDR3 sequence reads: CASSLSQSYEQYF. CDR3 coding DNA: TGTGCCAGCTCACTCTCACAGTCCTACGAGCAGTACTTC.

The genes are TRBV7-3 and TRBJ2-5; possible D gene TRBD2, 5 bases. V lost 2 bases and J 5 bases, leaving 12 bases between the germline ends. Germline CDR1 and CDR2: SGHTA and FQGTGA. The CDR3 sequence is 14 residues long. For the CDR3, the DNA is TGTGCCAGCAGCTTACTACGGACTGACGAGACCCAGTACTTC. It codes for CASSLLRTDETQYF.

The chain couples TRBV24-1 to TRBJ2-1; 9 nucleotides agree with TRBD1. Germline V gives CDR1 KGHDR, CDR2 SFDVKD. This CDR3 has 13 amino acids. Trimming at V came to 7 bases and at J to 4 bases, leaving 1 base not matched to a gene. CDR3 nucleotide sequence: TGTGCCACCAGGACAGGGGGGTACAATGAGCAGTTCTTC. Protein sequence: CATRTGGYNEQFF.

CDR3 residues: CASSLYISGWADYEQYF. CDR3 bases: TGTGCCAGCAGCTTATACATATCGGGGTGGGCGGACTACGAGCAGTACTTC. The rearrangement links TRBV7-9 to TRBJ2-7, with D possibly TRBD2 on 5 matching bases. The germline V gene has CDR1 SEHNR and CDR2 FQNEAQ (reference sequence). Between the trimmed V and J ends, which lost 2 bases and 3 bases, there was a span of 20 bases. This CDR3 has 17 amino acids.

This chain uses TRBV7-9 with TRBJ1-6, with D uncertain. The CDR3 is made up of 14 amino acids. CDR1 SEHNR and CDR2 FQNEAQ come from the germline V gene (reference sequence). Trimming removed 1 base from V and 10 bases from J, with 11 bases in between. CDR3 amino acids: CASSLEGIRSPLHF. The CDR3 DNA reads as TGTGCCAGCAGCTTAGAGGGAATCAGATCACCCCTCCACTTT. The entire variable domain, with the rest obtained from reference TRBV7-9 and TRBJ1-6, is as follows: DTGVSQNPRHKITKRGQNVTFRCDPISEHNRLYWYRQTLGQGPEFLTYFQNEAQLEKSRLLSDRFSAERPKGSFSTLEIQRTEQGDSAMYLCASSLEGIRSPLHFGNGTRLTVT.